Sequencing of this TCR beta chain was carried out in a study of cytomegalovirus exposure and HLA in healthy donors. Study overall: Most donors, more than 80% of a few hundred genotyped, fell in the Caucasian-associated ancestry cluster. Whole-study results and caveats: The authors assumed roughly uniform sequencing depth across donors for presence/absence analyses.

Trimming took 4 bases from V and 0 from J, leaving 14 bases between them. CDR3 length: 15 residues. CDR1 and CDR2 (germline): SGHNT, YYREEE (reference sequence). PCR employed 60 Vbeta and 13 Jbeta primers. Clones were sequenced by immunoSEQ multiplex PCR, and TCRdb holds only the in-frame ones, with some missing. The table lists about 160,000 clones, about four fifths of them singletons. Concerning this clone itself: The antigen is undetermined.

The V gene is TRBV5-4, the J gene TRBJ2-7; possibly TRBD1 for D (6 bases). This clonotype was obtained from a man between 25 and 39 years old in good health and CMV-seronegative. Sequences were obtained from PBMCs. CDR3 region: CASSTRGTLSYEQYF. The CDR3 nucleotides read TGTGCCAGCAGCACAAGGGGGACCCTCTCCTACGAGCAGTACTTC.